This T cell receptor beta chain comes out of a study of blood T cell repertoires in COVID-19. In the study's own analysis: Amplification from reference gene primers served as the basis for estimated nucleated cell counts. Generated by immunoSEQ multiplex PCR, the TCRdb table keeps only in-frame clones and is missing some. Clone size and V and J calls were adopted from that table, with D and trimming inferred from the DNA. The sample has 230,000 or so clones, 84% seen once; the top ten hold over 1.2%. Germline-derived CDR1 and CDR2 are LNHDA and SQIVND (reference sequence). The CDR3 consists of 13 residues. V dropped 0 bases and J dropped 1 base, with 3 bases sitting between them.

The specimen was peripheral blood. The sequence was obtained from a woman in her thirties or forties who had recovered from COVID-19. This chain links TRBV19 with TRBJ1-1; D remains unclear. The CDR3 nucleotides are TGTGCCAGTAGTATAGAGAGGAACACTGAAGCTTTCTTT. Protein sequence: CASSIERNTEAFF. Full variable domain (missing parts from reference TRBV19 and TRBJ1-1): DGGITQSPKYLFRKEGQNVTLSCEQNLNHDAMYWYRQDPGQGLRLIYYSQIVNDFQKGDIAEGYSVSREKKESFPLTVTSAQKNPTAFYLCASSIERNTEAFFGQGTRLTVV.